The rows below give T cell receptor beta chains drawn from one sample of a study of blood T cells in healthy people across ages. TCRdb ran MiXCR on the 5' RACE reads and lists one entry per CDR3 protein. Altogether fewer than 2 million distinct CDR3 sequences are present, around 42% being singletons, with the ten largest covering around 23%. What was sequenced was blood. These receptors were taken from a human donor in good health. CDR3s include the opening cysteine and the closing phenylalanine or tryptophan. A D gene is named only where the DNA matches it firmly. Clone size is not always given. Where it is, it says once, few, many or a class for expanded clones.

d_call	clone_size	v_call	j_call	cdr3_nt	cdr3_aa
-	-	TRBV4-3	TRBJ2-1	TGCGCCAGCAGCCAAGATCTTTTAGGTGCTGGATCCTACAATGAGCAGTTCTTC	CASSQDLLGAGSYNEQFF
-	-	TRBV7-2	TRBJ1-5	TGTGCCAGCACCATCGGGGGTAGCAATCAGCCCCAGCATTTT	CASTIGGSNQPQHF
-	-	TRBV5-1	TRBJ2-5	TGCGCCAGCAGCTTGGAAGGGACTTACCAAGAGACCCAGTACTTC	CASSLEGTYQETQYF
-	few	TRBV9	TRBJ2-7	TGTGCCAGCAGCGTAGAGCCGGCGGATTCCTACGAGCAGTACTTC	CASSVEPADSYEQYF
TRBD1	few	TRBV12-3/TRBV12-4	TRBJ1-1	TGTGCCAGCAGCCAATATATAACAGGGGTAAACACTGAAGCTTTCTTT	CASSQYITGVNTEAFF
-	-	TRBV20-1	TRBJ1-2	TGCAGTGCTAGACGGGACGGCTCTAACTATGGCTACACCTTC	CSARRDGSNYGYTF
-	many	TRBV6-5	TRBJ2-6	TGTGCCAGCAGTTACTCGATAGGGACCGGGGCCAACGTCCTGACTTTC	CASSYSIGTGANVLTF
-	-	TRBV2	TRBJ1-2	TGTGCCAGCAGTGGTAAGGGACCGTATGGCTACACCTTC	CASSGKGPYGYTF
TRBD1	-	TRBV12-3/TRBV12-4	TRBJ1-5	TGTGCCAGCAGTGACAGGGTTGTTGAACCCCAGCATTTT	CASSDRVVEPQHF
TRBD2	-	TRBV20-1	TRBJ2-7	TGCAGTGCTAACTTACTAGCGGGGACTATCTACGAGCGGTACTTC	CSANLLAGTIYERYF
-	-	TRBV6-1	TRBJ1-2	TGTGCCAGCAGTCTTCCCGGGTCTCGGGGCTACACCTTC	CASSLPGSRGYTF
TRBD1	-	TRBV6-2/TRBV6-3	TRBJ2-4	TGTGCCAGCAGTTACCATACAGGGGCCGGGAACATTCAGTACTTC	CASSYHTGAGNIQYF
-	-	TRBV4-1	TRBJ1-1	TGCGCCAGCAGCCAAGCCCAGGCGCGAGGCACTGAAGCTTTCTTT	CASSQAQARGTEAFF
TRBD2	-	TRBV5-1	TRBJ2-3	TGCGCCAGCAGCCCCGCGGGGGGCCTCACCACAGATACGCAGTATTTT	CASSPAGGLTTDTQYF
-	few	TRBV7-2	TRBJ1-1	TGTGCCAGCAGCTTAGTTACAGATTACACTGAAGCTTTCTTT	CASSLVTDYTEAFF
-	-	TRBV20-1	TRBJ1-5	TGCAGTCTGAGCGGTGGACAAAGCAATCAGCCCCAGCATTTT	CSLSGGQSNQPQHF
-	-	TRBV20-1	TRBJ1-5	TGCAGTGCTAGACAGTTCCCTAGCAATCAGCCCCAGCATTTT	CSARQFPSNQPQHF
-	-	TRBV6-1	TRBJ2-1	TGTGCCAGCAACGAAGTTCGGCCGTTGGGTGAGCAGTTCTTC	CASNEVRPLGEQFF
-	-	TRBV12-3/TRBV12-4	TRBJ2-4	TGTGCCAGCATGACAGGGACTTACAATGAGCAGTACTTC	CASMTGTYNEQYF
-	few	TRBV7-3	TRBJ1-2	TGTGCCAGCAGCTTAACCCGGACGGACTATGGCTACACCTTC	CASSLTRTDYGYTF
-	-	TRBV29-1	TRBJ1-3	TGCAGCGTTGCATGGGGCTCTGGAAACACCATATATTTT	CSVAWGSGNTIYF
-	-	TRBV30	TRBJ1-6	TGTGCCTGGAGTGTCGGCAGGGTCATGGGAAATGATTCACCCCTCCACTTT	CAWSVGRVMGNDSPLHF